What follows are 10 T cell receptor beta chains derived from one specimen sequenced in a study of cytomegalovirus exposure and HLA in healthy donors. The study ran its PCR with 60 Vbeta and 13 Jbeta primers. Repertoires were generated with immunoSEQ multiplex PCR, while TCRdb's copy carries only in-frame clones and drops some. The sample table sets out 120,000 to 150,000 clones. The source material was PBMCs. The receptors come from a woman between 18 and 29 years old in good health and CMV-seronegative.

The chain joins TRBV5-4 to TRBJ2-7; a weak D match, TRBD2 (6 bases). The V gene's germline CDR1 is SGHNT and CDR2 YYREEE (reference sequence). The V end lost 4 bases, the J end lost 6 bases, and 11 bases lay between the germline ends. This CDR3 comprises 12 residues. CDR3 sequence: CASSPGTSEQYF. The CDR3 DNA reads as TGTGCCAGCAGCCCAGGGACTTCCGAGCAGTACTTC.

This chain joins TRBV9 and TRBJ2-1; TRBD2 agrees at 8 bases. The germline gives CDR1 SGDLS, CDR2 YYNGEE. With V trimmed by 4 bases and J by 4 bases, 10 bases remained unmatched. The CDR3 is made up of 16 amino acids. For the CDR3, the DNA is TGTGCCAGCAGCCCCACGGGGACTAGAATTTACAATGAGCAGTTCTTC. It is translated as CASSPTGTRIYNEQFF.

This chain joins TRBV27 and TRBJ2-2; D remains ambiguous. Trimming shortened V by 0 bases and J by 2 bases, and 13 bases separated the two germline ends. CDR1 is MNHEY, CDR2 SMNVEV, per germline (reference sequence). This CDR3 is 17 amino acids long. The CDR3 sequence: CASSLSGDTLNTGELFF. In nucleotides, the CDR3 is TGTGCCAGCAGTTTATCAGGCGACACCCTAAACACCGGGGAGCTGTTTTTT.

This sequence joins TRBV6-5 and TRBJ2-3; 11 positions agree with TRBD2. CDR1 and CDR2 from the germline V gene are MNHEY and SVGAGI. CDR3 length equals 15 residues. With 7 bases clipped from V and 2 bases from J, the junction kept 5 bases outside the gene matches. The CDR3 DNA reads TGTGCCAGCAAACTAGCGGGAGAGATCACAGATACGCAGTATTTT. Amino acids: CASKLAGEITDTQYF.

The gene calls are TRBV27 and TRBJ2-2, with TRBD2 identical over 8 bases. This CDR3 region has 15 residues. The trim removed 3 bases at V and 1 base at J, leaving 1 base unmatched. Germline assignment: CDR1 MNHEY and CDR2 SMNVEV (reference sequence). CDR3 loop: CASSFAGGNTGELFF. The DNA of the CDR3 is TGTGCCAGCAGTTTCGCGGGAGGGAACACCGGGGAGCTGTTTTTT.

The gene calls are TRBV5-1 and TRBJ2-3; possible D gene TRBD2, 5 bases. Germline V gene data show CDR1 as SGHRS and CDR2 as YFSETQ. Trimming removed 8 bases at V and 1 base at J, with 14 bases between. The CDR3 consists of 14 residues. The CDR3 is CASLRESGTDTQYF. DNA of the CDR3: TGCGCCAGTCTGAGGGAATCGGGCACAGATACGCAGTATTTT.

V is TRBV30 and J is TRBJ2-4; 9 positions match TRBD1. V was pared by 5 bases and J by 6 bases, with 5 bases of the junction left unmatched. CDR1 is GTSNPN, CDR2 SVGIG, per germline (reference sequence). This CDR3 has 13 amino acids. The CDR3 spells CAWDRGEGNIQYF. The CDR3, as DNA: TGTGCCTGGGACAGGGGGGAAGGAAACATTCAGTACTTC.

This rearrangement joins TRBV4-2 to TRBJ2-3; D is possibly TRBD2 (6 bases). Looked up from germline, CDR1 is LGHNA and CDR2 is YNFKEQ. The CDR3 has 14 amino acids. V lost 3 bases and J lost 6, with 13 bases in between. The CDR3 coding sequence is TGTGCCAGCAGCCATCGGCGGGAACTGGATACGCAGTATTTT. Translation gives CASSHRRELDTQYF.

The chain combines TRBV4-1 with TRBJ2-1; D uncertain. V was clipped by 4 bases and J by 0 bases, with 19 bases between them. There are 18 residues in the CDR3. Germline-derived CDR1 and CDR2 are MGHRA and YSYEKL. The CDR3 DNA sequence: TGCGCCAGCAGCCTGCAAGACTTTCTACCGAGCTCCTACAATGAGCAGTTCTTC. Encoded protein: CASSLQDFLPSSYNEQFF.

J is TRBJ2-1 and V is TRBV10-2, with TRBD2 matching 12 bases. Per the germline V gene, CDR1 is WSHSY and CDR2 is SAAADI. V trimming: 4 bases; J trimming: 7 bases; junction bases outside the gene matches: 5. There are 15 residues in the CDR3. The CDR3 DNA is TGCGCCAGCAGTGGACTAGCGGGAGCTATAAATGAGCAGTTCTTC. Its translation is CASSGLAGAINEQFF.